Listed here are 6 T cell receptor beta chains from one sample, sequenced in a study of T cell responses to AZD1222 COVID-19 vaccine. Clones were read by immunoSEQ multiplex PCR, and TCRdb kept only the in-frame ones, dropping some. The sample lists 150,000 to 250,000 clones, approximately 94% occurring once. The sample here was peripheral blood, taken 28 days after the second AZD1222 dose. The receptors stem from an adult who received the AZD1222 COVID-19 vaccine.

V gene TRBV12-3 or TRBV12-4 combines with J gene TRBJ2-3, with a weak D call TRBD1 (6 bases). Trimming stripped 8 bases from V and 6 bases from J, with 9 bases between. The CDR3 loop spans 11 amino acids. CDR3 sequence: CASQTGDTQYF. The CDR3 nucleotides are TGTGCCAGCCAAACAGGGGATACGCAGTATTTT.

The gene calls are TRBV9 and TRBJ2-1, with 9 positions matching TRBD1. Trimming removed 0 bases from V and 4 bases from J; junction bases left unmatched: 5. CDR1 and CDR2 (germline): SGDLS, YYNGEE. The CDR3 is 16 residues long. In DNA, the CDR3 is TGTGCCAGCAGCGTAGGTCAGGACAGGGGTTACAATGAGCAGTTCTTC. This translates into CASSVGQDRGYNEQFF.

V and J are TRBV14 and TRBJ2-2, with 7 nucleotides matching TRBD2. CDR3 length equals 16 residues. From germline, CDR1 is SGHDN and CDR2 FVKESK. Losses at the gene ends were 4 bases for V and 5 bases for J; bases not matched to a gene: 10. CDR3 coding DNA: TGTGCCAGCAGCCCCTGGACTAGGAGGAGTACCGGGGAGCTGTTTTTT. Translating gives CASSPWTRRSTGELFF.

In DNA, the CDR3 is TGTGCCAGCAGCTTAACCGGGGAATCCTACAATGAGCAGTTCTTC. Translating it yields CASSLTGESYNEQFF. The chain uses TRBV7-3 and TRBJ2-1, with a weak D call TRBD2 (5 bases). From germline, CDR1 is SGHTA and CDR2 FQGTGA. V was pared by 0 bases and J by 1 base, with 7 bases between. CDR3 length: 15 amino acids.

V is TRBV19 and J is TRBJ1-1; no clear D. The CDR3 consists of 15 residues. V lost 1 base and J 0 bases, leaving 9 bases between the germline ends. Germline CDR1 and CDR2: LNHDA and SQIVND (reference sequence). The CDR3 reads CASSIGTNLNTEAFF. The DNA of the CDR3 is TGTGCCAGTAGTATAGGGACCAACTTGAACACTGAAGCTTTCTTT.

This chain connects TRBV7-7 to TRBJ2-3; TRBD2 might be the D (5 bases). The CDR3 covers 14 residues. Trimming cost V 3 bases and J 6 bases, with 13 bases left between them. Germline V gene sequence: CDR1 SSHAT, CDR2 FNYEAQ (reference sequence). The CDR3 DNA follows: TGTGCCAGCAGCTTTAATTCGGGGTCGGATACGCAGTATTTT. It encodes CASSFNSGSDTQYF.